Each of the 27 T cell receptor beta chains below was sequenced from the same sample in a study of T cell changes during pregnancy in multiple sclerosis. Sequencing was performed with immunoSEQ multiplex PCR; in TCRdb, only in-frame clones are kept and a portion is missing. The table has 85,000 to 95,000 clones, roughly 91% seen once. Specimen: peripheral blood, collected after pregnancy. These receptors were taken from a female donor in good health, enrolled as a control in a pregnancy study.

CDR3 DNA: TGCGCCAGCAGCCAAGACCGCAGGGATACGAACACCGGGGAGCTGTTTTTT. The encoded protein is CASSQDRRDTNTGELFF. The chain is built from TRBV4-3 and TRBJ2-2; the D gene is possibly TRBD1 (5 bases). This CDR3 is 17 amino acids long. V was cut by 0 bases and J by 0 bases, with 11 bases left in between. Germline V gene data show CDR1 as LGHNA and CDR2 as YSLEER.

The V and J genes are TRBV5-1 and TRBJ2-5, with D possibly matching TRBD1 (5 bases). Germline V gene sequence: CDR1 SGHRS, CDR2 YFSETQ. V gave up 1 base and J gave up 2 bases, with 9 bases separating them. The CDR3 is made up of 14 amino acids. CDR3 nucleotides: TGCGCCAGCAGCTTGCGGCAGGGACAAGAGACCCAGTACTTC. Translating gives CASSLRQGQETQYF.

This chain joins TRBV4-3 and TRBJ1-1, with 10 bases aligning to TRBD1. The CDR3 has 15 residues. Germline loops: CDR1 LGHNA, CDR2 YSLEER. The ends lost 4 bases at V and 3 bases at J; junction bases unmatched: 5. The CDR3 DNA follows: TGCGCCAGCAGCCTCTCCGGGACAGGGGACACTGAAGCTTTCTTT. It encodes CASSLSGTGDTEAFF.

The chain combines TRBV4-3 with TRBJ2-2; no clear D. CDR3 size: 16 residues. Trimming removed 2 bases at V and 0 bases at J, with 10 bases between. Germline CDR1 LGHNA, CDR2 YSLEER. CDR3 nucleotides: TGCGCCAGCAGCCAACTAACCTACGCGAACACCGGGGAGCTGTTTTTT. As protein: CASSQLTYANTGELFF.

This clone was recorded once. The CDR3 is CASSPRRDNSPLHF. CDR3 DNA: TGTGCCAGCAGCCCTCGACGGGATAATTCACCCCTCCACTTT. The J gene is TRBJ1-6, the V gene TRBV5-6, with D hard to call. This CDR3 contains 14 residues. Between the trimmed V and J ends, which lost 4 bases and 5 bases, there was a span of 10 bases. Germline V lookup: CDR1 SGHDT, CDR2 YYEEEE.

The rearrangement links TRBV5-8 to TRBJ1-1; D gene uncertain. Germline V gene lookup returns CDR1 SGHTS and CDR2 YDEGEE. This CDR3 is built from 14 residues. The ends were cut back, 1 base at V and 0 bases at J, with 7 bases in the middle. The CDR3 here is CASSLSLMNTEAFF. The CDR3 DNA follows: TGTGCCAGCAGCTTGAGCCTTATGAACACTGAAGCTTTCTTT.

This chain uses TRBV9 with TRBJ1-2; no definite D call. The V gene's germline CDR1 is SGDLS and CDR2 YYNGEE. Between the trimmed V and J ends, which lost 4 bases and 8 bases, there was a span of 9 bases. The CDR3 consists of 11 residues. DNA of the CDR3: TGTGCCAGCAGCACCTACGGGGGCTACACCTTC. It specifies CASSTYGGYTF.

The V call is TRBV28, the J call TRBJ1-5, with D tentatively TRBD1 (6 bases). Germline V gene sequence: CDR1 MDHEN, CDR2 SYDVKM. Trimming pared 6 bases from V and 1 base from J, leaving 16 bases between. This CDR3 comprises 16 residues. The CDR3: CASRPYRQGSNQPQHF. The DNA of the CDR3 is TGTGCCAGCAGACCATACCGTCAGGGGAGCAATCAGCCCCAGCATTTT.

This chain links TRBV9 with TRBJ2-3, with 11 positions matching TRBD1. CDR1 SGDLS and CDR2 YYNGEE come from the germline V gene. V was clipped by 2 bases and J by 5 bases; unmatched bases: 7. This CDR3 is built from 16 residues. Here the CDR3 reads CASSVSGTGGIDTQYF. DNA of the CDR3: TGTGCCAGCAGCGTCTCCGGGACAGGGGGTATAGATACGCAGTATTTT. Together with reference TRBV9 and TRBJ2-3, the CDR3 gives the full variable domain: DSGVTQTPKHLITATGQRVTLRCSPRSGDLSVYWYQQSLDQGLQFLIQYYNGEERAKGNILERFSAQQFPDLHSELNLSSLELGDSALYFCASSVSGTGGIDTQYFGPGTRLTVL.

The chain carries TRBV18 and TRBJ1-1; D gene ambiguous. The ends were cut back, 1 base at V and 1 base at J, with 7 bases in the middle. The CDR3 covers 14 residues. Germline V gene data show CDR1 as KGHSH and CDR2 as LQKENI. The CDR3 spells CASSPLQSNTEAFF. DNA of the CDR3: TGTGCCAGCTCACCACTACAGTCGAACACTGAAGCTTTCTTT. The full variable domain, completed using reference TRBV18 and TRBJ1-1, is NAGVMQNPRHLVRRRGQEARLRCSPMKGHSHVYWYRQLPEEGLKFMVYLQKENIIDESGMPKERFSAEFPKEGPSILRIQQVVRGDSAAYFCASSPLQSNTEAFFGQGTRLTVV.

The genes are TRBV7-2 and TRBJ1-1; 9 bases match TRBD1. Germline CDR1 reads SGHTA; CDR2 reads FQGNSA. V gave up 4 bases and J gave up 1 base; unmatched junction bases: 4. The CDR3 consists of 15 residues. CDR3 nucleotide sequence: TGTGCCAGCAGCTGGGGGACAGGGACGAACACTGAAGCTTTCTTT. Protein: CASSWGTGTNTEAFF.

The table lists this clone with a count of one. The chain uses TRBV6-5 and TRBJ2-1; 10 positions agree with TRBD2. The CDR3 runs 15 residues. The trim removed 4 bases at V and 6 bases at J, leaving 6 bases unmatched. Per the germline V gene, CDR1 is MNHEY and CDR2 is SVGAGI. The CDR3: CASSLRWTSGNEQFF. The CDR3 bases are TGTGCCAGCAGTTTAAGGTGGACTAGCGGCAATGAGCAGTTCTTC.

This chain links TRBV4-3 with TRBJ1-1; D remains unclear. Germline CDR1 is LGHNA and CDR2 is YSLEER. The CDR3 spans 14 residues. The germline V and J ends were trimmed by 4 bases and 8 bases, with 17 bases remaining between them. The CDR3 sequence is CASSPLGESSEAFF. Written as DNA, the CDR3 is TGCGCCAGCAGCCCCCTTGGGGAGAGTAGCGAAGCTTTCTTT.

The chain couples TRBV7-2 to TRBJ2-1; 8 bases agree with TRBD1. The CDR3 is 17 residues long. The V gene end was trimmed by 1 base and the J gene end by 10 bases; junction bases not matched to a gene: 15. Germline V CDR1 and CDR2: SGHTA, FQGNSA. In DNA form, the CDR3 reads TGTGCCAGCAGCTTAGTCGGGGCCGGGACAGGCGATCGGGAGCAGTTCTTC. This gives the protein CASSLVGAGTGDREQFF.

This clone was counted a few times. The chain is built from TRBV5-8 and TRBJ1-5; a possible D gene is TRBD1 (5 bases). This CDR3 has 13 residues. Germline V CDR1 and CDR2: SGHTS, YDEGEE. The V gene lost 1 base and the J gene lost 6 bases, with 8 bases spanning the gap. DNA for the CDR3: TGTGCCAGCAGCTTGAGGCAGGGTCAGCCCCAGCATTTT. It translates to CASSLRQGQPQHF.

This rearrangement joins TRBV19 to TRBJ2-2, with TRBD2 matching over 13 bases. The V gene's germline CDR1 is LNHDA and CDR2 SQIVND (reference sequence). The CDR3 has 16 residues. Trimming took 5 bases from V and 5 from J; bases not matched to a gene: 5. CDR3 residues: CASSPRTSGGTGELFF. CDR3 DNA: TGTGCCAGTAGTCCAAGGACTAGCGGGGGAACCGGGGAGCTGTTTTTT.

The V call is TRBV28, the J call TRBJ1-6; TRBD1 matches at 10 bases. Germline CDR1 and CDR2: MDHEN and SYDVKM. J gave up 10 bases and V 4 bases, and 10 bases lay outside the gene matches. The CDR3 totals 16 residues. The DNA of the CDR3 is TGTGCCAGCAGTTCCCGGGACAGGGGAGAAGACTCACCCCTCCACTTT. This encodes CASSSRDRGEDSPLHF.

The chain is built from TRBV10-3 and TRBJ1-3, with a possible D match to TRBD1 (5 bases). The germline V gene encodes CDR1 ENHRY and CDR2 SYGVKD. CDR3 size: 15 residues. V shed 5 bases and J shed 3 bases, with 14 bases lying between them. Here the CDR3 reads CAISPDQGFGNTIYF. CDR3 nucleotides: TGTGCCATCAGTCCCGACCAGGGCTTTGGAAACACCATATATTTT.

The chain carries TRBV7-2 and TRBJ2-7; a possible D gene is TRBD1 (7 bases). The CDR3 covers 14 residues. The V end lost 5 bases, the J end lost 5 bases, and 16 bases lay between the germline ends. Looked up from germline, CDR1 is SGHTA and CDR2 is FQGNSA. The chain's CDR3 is CASSRGTAANEQYF. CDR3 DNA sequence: TGTGCCAGCAGCCGCGGGACAGCAGCTAACGAGCAGTACTTC. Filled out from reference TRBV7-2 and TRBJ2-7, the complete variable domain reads GAGVSQSPSNKVTEKGKDVELRCDPISGHTALYWYRQSLGQGLEFLIYFQGNSAPDKSGLPSDRFSAERTGGSVSTLTIQRTQQEDSAVYLCASSRGTAANEQYFGPGTRLTVT.

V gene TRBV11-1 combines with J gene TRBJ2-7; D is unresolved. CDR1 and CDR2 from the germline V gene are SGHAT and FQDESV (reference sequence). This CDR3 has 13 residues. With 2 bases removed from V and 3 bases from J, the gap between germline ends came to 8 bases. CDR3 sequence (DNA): TGTGCCAGCAGCTTAAACACCAACTACGAGCAGTACTTC. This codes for CASSLNTNYEQYF.

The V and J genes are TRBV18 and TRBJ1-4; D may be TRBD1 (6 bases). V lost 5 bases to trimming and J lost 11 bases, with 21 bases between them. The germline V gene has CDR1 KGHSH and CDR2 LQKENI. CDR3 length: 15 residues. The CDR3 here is CASSEQGRDFTKLFF. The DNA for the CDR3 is TGTGCCAGCTCAGAACAGGGACGGGATTTTACTAAACTGTTTTTT.

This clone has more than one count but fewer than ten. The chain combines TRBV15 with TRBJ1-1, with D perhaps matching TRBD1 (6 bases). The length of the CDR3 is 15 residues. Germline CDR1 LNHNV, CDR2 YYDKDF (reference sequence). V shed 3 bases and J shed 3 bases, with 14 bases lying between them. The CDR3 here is CATSRIIQGDTEAFF. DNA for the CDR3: TGTGCCACCAGCAGGATTATACAGGGTGACACTGAAGCTTTCTTT.

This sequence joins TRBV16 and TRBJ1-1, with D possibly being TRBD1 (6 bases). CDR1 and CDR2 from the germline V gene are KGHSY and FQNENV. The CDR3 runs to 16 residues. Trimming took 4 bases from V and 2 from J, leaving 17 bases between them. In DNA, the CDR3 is TGTGCCAGCAGCCCACGATATGGGGGCGTTAACACTGAAGCTTTCTTT. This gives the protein CASSPRYGGVNTEAFF.

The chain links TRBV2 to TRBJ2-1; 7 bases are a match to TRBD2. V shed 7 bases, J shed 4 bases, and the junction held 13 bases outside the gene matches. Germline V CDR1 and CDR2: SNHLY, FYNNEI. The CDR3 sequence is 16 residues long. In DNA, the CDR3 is TGTGCCAGCAACCCCATCAAAGCGGGGTCTTACAATGAGCAGTTCTTC. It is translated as CASNPIKAGSYNEQFF.

This chain's CDR3 is CASSYSREINSYEQYF. CDR3 in DNA: TGTGCCAGCAGTTACTCCCGGGAGATTAATTCCTACGAGCAGTACTTC. The chain combines TRBV6-5 with TRBJ2-7; D perhaps matches TRBD2 (6 bases). Germline V gene sequence: CDR1 MNHEY, CDR2 SVGAGI. The germline V and J ends were trimmed by 0 bases and 1 base, with 13 bases remaining between them. The CDR3 runs 16 residues.

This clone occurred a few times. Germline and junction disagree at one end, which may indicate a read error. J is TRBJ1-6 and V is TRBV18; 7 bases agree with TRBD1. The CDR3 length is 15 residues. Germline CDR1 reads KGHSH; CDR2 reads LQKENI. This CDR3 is CASSPQGSDNSPLHF. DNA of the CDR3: TGTGCCAGCTCTCCACAGGGGTCGGATAATTCACCCCTCCACTTT.

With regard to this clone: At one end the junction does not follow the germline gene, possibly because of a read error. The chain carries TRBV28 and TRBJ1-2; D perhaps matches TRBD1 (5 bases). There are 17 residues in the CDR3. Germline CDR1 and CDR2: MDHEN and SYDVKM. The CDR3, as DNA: TGTGCCAGCAGTTTTCTTTACGGCGGGACGGCCCCCGTTTCTTCCCACTTC. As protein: CASSFLYGGTAPVSSHF.